The 15 T cell receptor beta chains reported below all come from one sample, sequenced in a study of cytomegalovirus exposure and HLA in healthy donors. The PCR had 60 Vbeta and 13 Jbeta primers. Data came from immunoSEQ multiplex PCR; TCRdb stores just in-frame clones and leaves some out. Here the sample spans some 120,000 clones, 8.5% to 10% being singletons. The sample comprised PBMCs. The receptors here all came from a man between 40 and 49 years old in good health and CMV-seronegative.

CDR3: CASTRGGFQETQYF. CDR3 in DNA: TGTGCCAGCACCCGCGGAGGCTTCCAAGAGACCCAGTACTTC. The J gene is TRBJ2-5, the V gene TRBV9; possible D gene TRBD2, 5 bases. Germline values: CDR1 SGDLS, CDR2 YYNGEE. The CDR3 length is 14 residues. The V and J ends lost 6 bases and 1 base respectively, with 13 bases between them.

This clone was detected only once. The CDR3 sequence is CASSTLRDFSGNTIYF. CDR3 DNA sequence: TGTGCCAGTAGTACCCTCCGGGATTTTTCTGGAAACACCATATATTTT. The chain has TRBV19 and TRBJ1-3; no firm D call. Looked up from germline, CDR1 is LNHDA and CDR2 is SQIVND (reference sequence). The CDR3 totals 16 residues. V was clipped by 4 bases and J by 1 base, with 14 bases between them.

The rearrangement joins TRBV5-1 to TRBJ1-1; D not resolved. Germline assignment: CDR1 SGHRS and CDR2 YFSETQ. Trimming removed 5 bases from V and 1 base from J, with 9 bases in between. CDR3 size: 13 residues. The CDR3 DNA follows: TGCGCCAGCAGGGCCCCGGGGAACACTGAAGCTTTCTTT. As protein: CASRAPGNTEAFF.

The gene calls are TRBV30 and TRBJ2-6; no reliable D call. Deletions cut 1 base from V and 1 base from J, with 5 bases between. CDR1 and CDR2 (germline): GTSNPN, SVGIG (reference sequence). This CDR3 has 14 amino acids. The CDR3 protein is CAWSAGSGANVLTF. The CDR3 DNA sequence: TGTGCCTGGAGTGCAGGTTCTGGGGCCAACGTCCTGACTTTC.

The chain has TRBV6-4 and TRBJ2-1, with D perhaps matching TRBD1 (6 bases). Trimming left V 5 bases short and J 0 bases short, with 17 bases between. Germline V CDR1 and CDR2: MRHNA, SNTAGT. The length of the CDR3 is 17 residues. The CDR3 nucleotides read TGTGCCAGCAGTCCCCTTGGGACAACGAGCTCCTACAATGAGCAGTTCTTC. The encoded protein is CASSPLGTTSSYNEQFF.

The gene calls are TRBV11-2 and TRBJ2-7; D possibly corresponds to TRBD1 (5 bases). V was pared by 2 bases and J by 4 bases, with 15 bases between. From germline, CDR1 is SGHAT and CDR2 FQNNGV. The CDR3 has 15 residues. CDR3 nucleotides: TGTGCCAGCAGCTTAATTCGGCAGGGTCGGTACGAGCAGTACTTC. Translation: CASSLIRQGRYEQYF.

This clone showed up just a few times. The chain has TRBV9 and TRBJ1-2; D remains unclear. In germline, CDR1 is SGDLS, CDR2 YYNGEE. The CDR3 covers 14 residues. V gave up 0 bases and J gave up 2 bases, with 8 bases separating them. CDR3 protein: CASSVESQNYGYTF. CDR3 nucleotides: TGTGCCAGCAGCGTAGAGTCACAGAACTATGGCTACACCTTC.

This sequence joins TRBV7-2 and TRBJ2-1, with D perhaps TRBD1 (5 bases). The germline V gene has CDR1 SGHTA and CDR2 FQGNSA. V was cut by 0 bases and J by 5 bases, with 8 bases left in between. The length of the CDR3 is 14 residues. Written as DNA, the CDR3 is TGTGCCAGCAGCTTAGCGGGGCTGGACAATGAGCAGTTCTTC. Protein product: CASSLAGLDNEQFF.

This clone was seen more than once but under ten times. The junction shows a germline mismatch at one end, possibly a read error. The same CDR3 also results from other DNA sequences found in this sample. V usage is TRBV6-6 and J usage is TRBJ1-1; TRBD1 aligns across 9 bases. Germline V gene sequence: CDR1 MNHNY, CDR2 SVGAGI (reference sequence). This CDR3 is 12 amino acids long. The CDR3 DNA is TGTGCCAGCAGAATGGGGGACAGGGAAGCCTTCTTT. The encoded protein is CASRMGDREAFF.

The CDR3 reads CASRQGDGYTF. The CDR3 DNA follows: TGTGCCAGCAGACAGGGGGATGGCTACACCTTC. This chain uses TRBV7-2 with TRBJ1-2; TRBD1 aligns across 8 bases. Germline-derived CDR1 and CDR2 are SGHTA and FQGNSA. Trimming removed 6 bases from V and 6 bases from J; junction bases left unmatched: 0. CDR3 size: 11 residues. Filled out from reference TRBV7-2 and TRBJ1-2, the complete variable domain reads GAGVSQSPSNKVTEKGKDVELRCDPISGHTALYWYRQSLGQGLEFLIYFQGNSAPDKSGLPSDRFSAERTGGSVSTLTIQRTQQEDSAVYLCASRQGDGYTFGSGTRLTVV.

The chain uses TRBV19 and TRBJ1-1, with TRBD1 as a possible D gene (5 bases). CDR1 LNHDA and CDR2 SQIVND come from the germline V gene (reference sequence). The CDR3 length is 13 residues. Trimming took 6 bases from V and 1 from J, leaving 9 bases between them. This CDR3 is CASSPGPNTEAFF. CDR3 DNA: TGTGCCAGTAGCCCAGGGCCGAACACTGAAGCTTTCTTT.

This clone was recorded a few times. This chain uses TRBV7-7 with TRBJ2-1, with 9 bases aligning to TRBD1. Germline CDR1 reads SSHAT; CDR2 reads FNYEAQ (reference sequence). This CDR3 is built from 16 residues. Trimming took 0 bases from V and 6 from J; bases not matched to a gene: 6. The CDR3 loop reads CASSLATGTGLNEQFF. CDR3 nucleotide sequence: TGTGCCAGCAGCTTAGCTACGGGGACAGGGCTCAATGAGCAGTTCTTC.

This clone was counted only a few times. The rearrangement joins TRBV15 to TRBJ2-3; D may be TRBD2 (5 bases). The CDR3 is made up of 13 amino acids. Trimming stripped 4 bases from V and 3 bases from J, with 8 bases between. Germline CDR1 is LNHNV and CDR2 is YYDKDF (reference sequence). CDR3 loop: CATSNLATDTQYF. CDR3 in DNA: TGTGCCACCAGCAACTTAGCGACAGATACGCAGTATTTT.

This rearrangement joins TRBV28 to TRBJ2-2; possibly TRBD2 for D (6 bases). This CDR3 contains 17 residues. Trimming stripped 6 bases from V and 0 bases from J, with 17 bases between. Germline values: CDR1 MDHEN, CDR2 SYDVKM. The CDR3 nucleotides are TGTGCCAGCAGCGTCCGACTAGTCTCCGCGAACACCGGGGAGCTGTTTTTT. This gives the protein CASSVRLVSANTGELFF.

The rearrangement uses TRBV23-1 and TRBJ2-1, with a tentative D call TRBD1 (5 bases). TRBV23-1 has ORF status, its function being uncertain. The CDR3 runs 15 residues. V was shortened by 3 bases and J by 2 bases, with 11 bases between the two germline ends. CDR3 DNA: TGCGCCAGCAGTCACGAAGGGGAACCCTACAATGAGCAGTTCTTC. It is translated as CASSHEGEPYNEQFF.